The 31 T cell receptor beta chains presented below share a single source sample, sequenced in a study of cytotoxic CD8 clonotypes in ibrutinib-treated CLL. TCRdb keeps only in-frame clones here, not all; method: immunoSEQ multiplex PCR. The data hold hundreds of thousands of clones, with under 75% observed a single time. This specimen consisted of PBMCs, obtained after 24 months of ibrutinib treatment. These receptors were obtained from a human donor with chronic lymphocytic leukemia.

The chain employs TRBV27 and TRBJ1-5, with D tentatively TRBD1 (5 bases). The CDR3 spans 15 residues. Germline V lookup: CDR1 MNHEY, CDR2 SMNVEV (reference sequence). V lost 7 bases to trimming and J lost 4 bases, with 17 bases between them. For the CDR3, the DNA is TGTGCCAGCACTCTTACAGGCAACACTAATCAGCCCCAGCATTTT. It yields the protein CASTLTGNTNQPQHF.

This clone was seen only a few times. This chain connects TRBV6-5 to TRBJ1-3; D possibly corresponds to TRBD1 (5 bases). Per the germline V gene, CDR1 is MNHEY and CDR2 is SVGAGI. Trimming stripped 5 bases from V and 0 bases from J, with 8 bases between. This CDR3 is 14 amino acids long. The CDR3 loop reads CASSMTDSGNTIYF. DNA for the CDR3: TGTGCCAGCAGTATGACAGACTCTGGAAACACCATATATTTT.

CDR3 nucleotides: TGTGCCAGCACCCCGGGACTTTATGGTGAAAAACTGTTTTTT. It specifies CASTPGLYGEKLFF. V usage is TRBV28 and J usage is TRBJ1-4, with a weak D call TRBD1 (5 bases). Germline CDR1 reads MDHEN; CDR2 reads SYDVKM. The CDR3 has 14 amino acids. The V end lost 7 bases, the J end lost 7 bases, and 16 bases lay between the germline ends. Supplemented by reference TRBV28 and TRBJ1-4, the full variable domain reads DVKVTQSSRYLVKRTGEKVFLECVQDMDHENMFWYRQDPGLGLRLIYFSYDVKMKEKGDIPEGYSVSREKKERFSLILESASTNQTSMYLCASTPGLYGEKLFFGSGTQLSVL.

The chain couples TRBV6-5 to TRBJ1-5; possible D gene TRBD1, 5 bases. The V gene's germline CDR1 is MNHEY and CDR2 SVGAGI. The ends were cut back, 4 bases at V and 5 bases at J, with 6 bases in the middle. This CDR3 comprises 12 residues. CDR3 nucleotides: TGTGCCAGCAGTTCGGGGGATCAGCCCCAGCATTTT. Translation gives CASSSGDQPQHF.

CDR3 loop: CAWRHRGYSYEQYF. The CDR3 DNA reads TGTGCCTGGAGGCACAGGGGATACTCCTACGAGCAGTACTTC. The chain is built from TRBV30 and TRBJ2-7; 7 bases map to TRBD1. Germline V gene sequence: CDR1 GTSNPN, CDR2 SVGIG (reference sequence). The CDR3 is 14 amino acids. V gave up 3 bases and J gave up 0 bases; unmatched junction bases: 5.

This chain joins TRBV4-2 and TRBJ2-3, with D hard to call. CDR3 size: 15 residues. Per the germline V gene, CDR1 is LGHNA and CDR2 is YNFKEQ. Trimming shortened V by 1 base and J by 2 bases, and 10 bases separated the two germline ends. The CDR3 region is CASSQALSDTDTQYF. The CDR3, as DNA: TGTGCCAGCAGCCAAGCCCTAAGTGACACAGATACGCAGTATTTT.

The chain is built from TRBV27 and TRBJ2-5; TRBD1 agrees at 11 bases. J was trimmed by 5 bases and V by 5 bases; bases with no gene match: 10. CDR3 length: 16 residues. Germline assignment: CDR1 MNHEY and CDR2 SMNVEV (reference sequence). CDR3 protein: CASSPDKDRGRETQYF. The DNA of the CDR3 is TGTGCCAGCAGTCCGGATAAGGACAGGGGGCGGGAGACCCAGTACTTC.

The chain links TRBV5-1 to TRBJ1-2; the D gene is possibly TRBD1 (5 bases). This CDR3 contains 16 residues. Germline V gene lookup returns CDR1 SGHRS and CDR2 YFSETQ. V gave up 0 bases and J gave up 6 bases, with 18 bases separating them. CDR3 loop: CASSLAPWDGGDGYTF. The DNA for the CDR3 is TGCGCCAGCAGCTTGGCCCCGTGGGACGGGGGGGATGGCTACACCTTC.

This clone came up a few times. The chain uses TRBV23-1 and TRBJ2-3; the D call may be TRBD1 or TRBD2 (5 bases each). TRBV23-1 is given ORF status, its function remaining uncertain. Trimming stripped 6 bases from V and 0 bases from J, with 19 bases between. This CDR3 spans 17 amino acids. The CDR3 protein is CASSQRFGTVSTDTQYF. The CDR3 bases are TGCGCCAGCAGCCAAAGGTTCGGGACGGTAAGCACAGATACGCAGTATTTT.

CDR3 amino acids: CSAQLGVGNTEAFF. The CDR3, as DNA: TGCAGCGCCCAGCTCGGGGTGGGGAACACTGAAGCTTTCTTT. The chain uses TRBV29-1 and TRBJ1-1; D is undetermined. CDR3 length equals 14 residues. Trimming cost V 7 bases and J 1 base, with 16 bases left between them. The germline CDR1 and CDR2 sequences are SQVTM and ANQGSEA.

This clone occurred a few times. The V and J genes are TRBV15 and TRBJ1-4; D is possibly TRBD1 (5 bases). V shed 5 bases and J shed 8 bases, with 15 bases lying between them. The CDR3 length is 14 residues. CDR1 is LNHNV, CDR2 YYDKDF, per germline (reference sequence). In nucleotides, the CDR3 is TGTGCCACCAGCGCCGAGGGGTTGCGGGAAAAACTGTTTTTT. This encodes CATSAEGLREKLFF. The full variable domain, with the rest looked up from reference TRBV15 and TRBJ1-4, is DAMVIQNPRYQVTQFGKPVTLSCSQTLNHNVMYWYQQKSSQAPKLLFHYYDKDFNNEADTPDNFQSRRPNTSFCFLDIRSPGLGDTAMYLCATSAEGLREKLFFGSGTQLSVL.

V and J are TRBV5-8 and TRBJ2-1; TRBD2 agrees at 11 bases. CDR3 length: 16 residues. V dropped 0 bases and J dropped 9; count of bases not matched to a gene: 8. Germline V gene sequence: CDR1 SGHTS, CDR2 YDEGEE. The CDR3 region has the DNA TGTGCCAGCAGCTTGGGGTCTACTAGCGGGGGCGGTGAGCAGTTCTTC. Translation gives CASSLGSTSGGGEQFF.

V and J are TRBV9 and TRBJ1-5; D unclear. Trimming left V 0 bases short and J 9 bases short, with 13 bases between. CDR3 length equals 14 residues. The germline CDR1 and CDR2 sequences are SGDLS and YYNGEE. CDR3 region: CASSVGSEEGPQHF. As DNA, the CDR3 is TGTGCCAGCAGCGTAGGCTCAGAAGAGGGGCCCCAGCATTTT.

The chain joins TRBV29-1 to TRBJ2-3; no definite D call. The CDR3 loop spans 10 amino acids. The V gene lost 5 bases and the J gene lost 4 bases, with 4 bases spanning the gap. The germline V gene has CDR1 SQVTM and CDR2 ANQGSEA. The CDR3 coding sequence is TGCAGCGTTTCGGCAGATACGCAGTATTTT. Its protein is CSVSADTQYF.

The chain employs TRBV30 and TRBJ1-2; D gene ambiguous. Germline assignment: CDR1 GTSNPN and CDR2 SVGIG (reference sequence). Trimming stripped 1 base from V and 0 bases from J, with 9 bases between. CDR3 size: 14 residues. This CDR3 is CAWSGGGSNYGYTF. The CDR3 DNA follows: TGTGCCTGGAGTGGGGGTGGATCTAACTATGGCTACACCTTC.

In the case of this clone: A read error may account for a junction end that differs from germline. The chain uses TRBV12-5 and TRBJ2-1; D might be TRBD1 or TRBD2, each matching 5 bases. Per germline, CDR1 LGHNT and CDR2 FRNRAP. The CDR3 runs to 12 residues. CDR3 coding DNA: TGTGCTAGTGGTCCAGACCGGGACCCCTTTATCTTC. This sequence encodes CASGPDRDPFIF.

The CDR3 DNA is TGTGCCAGCAGGCCCGGGACAGGGACTGAAGCTTTCTTT. Protein product: CASRPGTGTEAFF. This chain joins TRBV25-1 and TRBJ1-1; 9 bases align to TRBD1. Trimming at V came to 6 bases and at J to 5 bases, leaving 4 bases not matched to a gene. CDR3 length equals 13 residues. In germline, CDR1 is MGHDK, CDR2 SYGVNS.

The chain combines TRBV5-1 with TRBJ2-7; the D gene is possibly TRBD2 (5 bases). Germline-derived CDR1 and CDR2 are SGHRS and YFSETQ. The CDR3 sequence is 14 residues long. The germline V and J ends were trimmed by 2 bases and 2 bases, with 11 bases remaining between them. CDR3 bases: TGCGCCAGCAGCTTAGCGGAACCGCCCTACGAGCAGTACTTC. Amino acid sequence: CASSLAEPPYEQYF.

The chain links TRBV29-1 to TRBJ2-2, with 7 bases that match TRBD2. The germline V gene has CDR1 SQVTM and CDR2 ANQGSEA. V dropped 6 bases and J dropped 2; count of bases not matched to a gene: 18. The CDR3 length is 18 residues. Here the CDR3 DNA reads TGCAGCGTCCCTAGGAATGCGGGAGACAGCAAAAACACCGGGGAGCTGTTTTTT. As protein: CSVPRNAGDSKNTGELFF.

This chain links TRBV7-2 with TRBJ1-5, with D possibly being TRBD1 (5 bases). The CDR3 sequence is 15 residues long. Germline V gives CDR1 SGHTA, CDR2 FQGNSA. Trimming pared 5 bases from V and 1 base from J, leaving 12 bases between. The CDR3 DNA is TGTGCCAGCAGCCCGGGACCGCTCAGCAATCAGCCCCAGCATTTT. Translation: CASSPGPLSNQPQHF.

In the case of this clone: The sample holds other DNA sequences that translate to the same CDR3. The CDR3 DNA is TGTGCCAGCAGTTTAGGTTACGAGCAGTACTTC. As protein: CASSLGYEQYF. The chain carries TRBV27 and TRBJ2-7; D remains ambiguous. Deletions cut 2 bases from V and 4 bases from J, with 3 bases between. The CDR3 is 11 amino acids. Germline V CDR1 and CDR2: MNHEY, SMNVEV (reference sequence).

About this clone itself: At one boundary the junction diverges from the germline segment, which might be a read error. J is TRBJ2-2 and V is TRBV5-1; D not resolved. Germline V lookup: CDR1 SGHRS, CDR2 YFSETQ. The CDR3 sequence is 14 residues long. This CDR3 reads CASRLAQNTGELFF. CDR3 nucleotides: TGCGCCAGCAGATTGGCACAGAACACCGGGGAGCTGTTTTTT.

The CDR3 region has the DNA TGTGCCTGGGGAGCTGGACAGGGGCTAGAGACCCAGTACTTC. This translates into CAWGAGQGLETQYF. The chain links TRBV30 to TRBJ2-5; 9 bases are a match to TRBD1. With 5 bases clipped from V and 4 bases from J, the junction kept 8 bases outside the gene matches. This CDR3 has 14 amino acids. Germline loops: CDR1 GTSNPN, CDR2 SVGIG (reference sequence).

The chain carries TRBV7-9 and TRBJ2-2; D is unclear. Germline assignment: CDR1 SEHNR and CDR2 FQNEAQ (reference sequence). V was shortened by 1 base and J by 2 bases, with 8 bases between the two germline ends. CDR3 length equals 15 residues. The CDR3 nucleotides read TGTGCCAGCAGCTTAGTAGTTGGCAACACCGGGGAGCTGTTTTTT. Protein product: CASSLVVGNTGELFF.

V and J are TRBV6-5 and TRBJ1-1; 8 nucleotides align to TRBD1. The CDR3 sequence is 14 residues long. The germline gives CDR1 MNHEY, CDR2 SVGAGI. Trimming removed 5 bases from V and 7 bases from J; junction bases left unmatched: 9. The CDR3 here is CASSRWTGLIEAFF. CDR3 sequence (DNA): TGTGCCAGCAGTCGATGGACAGGGTTGATTGAAGCTTTCTTT.

The V gene is TRBV6-6, the J gene TRBJ2-1; D is perhaps TRBD2 (6 bases). Trimming pared 0 bases from V and 8 bases from J, leaving 11 bases between. This CDR3 has 14 residues. CDR1 is MNHNY, CDR2 SVGAGI, per germline (reference sequence). The CDR3 DNA follows: TGTGCCAGCAGTTACTCCATCTCTAGCGATGAGCAGTTCTTC. Translated: CASSYSISSDEQFF.

The V and J genes are TRBV5-4 and TRBJ2-5, with no clear D. This CDR3 is built from 13 residues. Germline CDR1 reads SGHNT; CDR2 reads YYREEE (reference sequence). Trimming cost V 4 bases and J 1 base, with 8 bases left between them. CDR3 loop: CASSARPQETQYF. As DNA, the CDR3 is TGTGCCAGCAGCGCCAGACCCCAAGAGACCCAGTACTTC.

This clone was counted between two and nine times. The chain has TRBV4-3 and TRBJ2-2; D gene unclear. The CDR3 contains 14 residues. V lost 0 bases and J 6 bases, leaving 8 bases between the germline ends. CDR1 and CDR2 (germline): LGHNA, YSLEER. The CDR3 DNA reads TGCGCCAGCAGCCAAGATGGTCCCGCCGGGGAGCTGTTTTTT. It codes for CASSQDGPAGELFF.

This chain links TRBV5-4 with TRBJ2-7, with D perhaps TRBD1 or TRBD2 (5 bases each). The CDR3 contains 14 residues. Germline loops: CDR1 SGHNT, CDR2 YYREEE (reference sequence). V gave up 2 bases and J gave up 0 bases, with 9 bases separating them. CDR3 residues: CASSLSGTSYEQYF. CDR3 DNA: TGTGCCAGCAGCTTATCCGGGACCTCCTACGAGCAGTACTTC.

This clone occurred a few times. The chain has TRBV7-6 and TRBJ2-3, with a tentative D call TRBD2 (5 bases). This CDR3 contains 15 residues. Trimming removed 7 bases at V and 0 bases at J, with 14 bases between. The germline V gene encodes CDR1 SGHVS and CDR2 FNYEAQ. CDR3 region: CASTVGWTSTDTQYF. The CDR3 region has the DNA TGTGCCAGCACCGTGGGGTGGACTAGCACAGATACGCAGTATTTT.

The V call is TRBV30, the J call TRBJ2-2; 10 nucleotides line up with TRBD2. The V gene's germline CDR1 is GTSNPN and CDR2 SVGIG (reference sequence). This CDR3 contains 15 residues. The V segment lost 1 base and the J segment 7 bases; nucleotides outside the gene matches: 6. For the CDR3, the DNA is TGTGCCTGGAGTGCCAGCGGGAGGGAGGACGGGGAGCTGTTTTTT. This sequence encodes CAWSASGREDGELFF.